The sequence of this T cell receptor beta chain was determined in a study of T cell repertoires in cytomegalovirus infection. Across the whole study: Both a matching HLA type and CMV infection were indicated by public TCR beta signatures. Study outcomes and limitations: It was HLA-C-restricted CMV-specific TCR beta clonotypes that dominated the response ex vivo.

V dropped 0 bases and J dropped 6; count of bases not matched to a gene: 3. Per the germline V gene, CDR1 is KGHSH and CDR2 is LQKENI. This CDR3 is built from 14 residues. TCRdb passed the reads through MiXCR, listing each CDR3 protein once. The sample includes roughly 700,000 distinct CDR3 sequences, 30% to 40% of them seen just once. Concerning this clonotype itself: Its matching antigen is unknown.

Source: cultured PBMCs, taken from culture after CMV antigen stimulation. The receptor comes from a human donor in good health (CMV status not recorded). Some clones in this sample may be carry-over from other donors' samples. The rearrangement joins TRBV18 to TRBJ2-3; 7 bases are shared with TRBD2. The CDR3: CASSPPSGRDTQYF. The CDR3 bases are TGTGCCAGCTCACCACCGTCCGGGAGGGATACGCAGTATTTT.